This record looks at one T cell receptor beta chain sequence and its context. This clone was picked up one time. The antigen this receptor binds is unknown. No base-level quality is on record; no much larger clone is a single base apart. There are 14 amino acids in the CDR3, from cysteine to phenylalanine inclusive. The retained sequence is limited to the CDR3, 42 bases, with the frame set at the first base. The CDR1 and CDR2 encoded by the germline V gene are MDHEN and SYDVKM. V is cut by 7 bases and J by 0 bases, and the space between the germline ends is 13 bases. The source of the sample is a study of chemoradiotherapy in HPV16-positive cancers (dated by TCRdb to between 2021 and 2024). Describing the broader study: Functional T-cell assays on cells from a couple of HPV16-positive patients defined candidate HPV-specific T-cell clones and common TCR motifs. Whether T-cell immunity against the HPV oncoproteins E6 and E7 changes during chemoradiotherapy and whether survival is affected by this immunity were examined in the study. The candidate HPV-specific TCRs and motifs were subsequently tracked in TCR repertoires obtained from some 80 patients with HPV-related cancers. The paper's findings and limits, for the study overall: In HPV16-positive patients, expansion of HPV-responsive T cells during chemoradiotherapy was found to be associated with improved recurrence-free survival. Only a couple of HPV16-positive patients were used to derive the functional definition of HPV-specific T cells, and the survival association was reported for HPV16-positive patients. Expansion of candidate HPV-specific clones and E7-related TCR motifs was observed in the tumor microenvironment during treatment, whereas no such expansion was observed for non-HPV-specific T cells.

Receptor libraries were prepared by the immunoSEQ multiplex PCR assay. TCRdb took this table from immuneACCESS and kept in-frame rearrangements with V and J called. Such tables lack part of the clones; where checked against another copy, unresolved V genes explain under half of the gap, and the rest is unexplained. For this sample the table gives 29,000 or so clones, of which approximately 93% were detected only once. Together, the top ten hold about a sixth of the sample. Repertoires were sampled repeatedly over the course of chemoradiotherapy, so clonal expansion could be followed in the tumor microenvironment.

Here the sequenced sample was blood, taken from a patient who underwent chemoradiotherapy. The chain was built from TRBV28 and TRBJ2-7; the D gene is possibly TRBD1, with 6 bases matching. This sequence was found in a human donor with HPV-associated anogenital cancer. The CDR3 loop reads CASNGQRSSYEQYF. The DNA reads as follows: TGTGCCAGCAACGGACAGAGGAGCTCCTACGAGCAGTACTTC.